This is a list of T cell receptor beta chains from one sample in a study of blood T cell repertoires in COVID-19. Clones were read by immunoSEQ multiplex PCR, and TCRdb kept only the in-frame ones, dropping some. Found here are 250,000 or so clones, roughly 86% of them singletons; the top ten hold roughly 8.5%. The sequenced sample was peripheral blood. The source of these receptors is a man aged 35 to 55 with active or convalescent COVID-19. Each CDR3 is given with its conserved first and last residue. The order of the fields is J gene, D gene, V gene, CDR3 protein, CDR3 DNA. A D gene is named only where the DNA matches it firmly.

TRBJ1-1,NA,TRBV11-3,CASSSRPLEAFF,TGTGCCAGCAGCTCCAGGCCACTGGAAGCTTTCTTT
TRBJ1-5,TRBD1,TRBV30,CAWSVGTGVNQPQHF,TGTGCCTGGAGTGTAGGGACAGGGGTTAATCAGCCCCAGCATTTT
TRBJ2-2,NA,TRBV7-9,CASSSQTGGTGELFF,TGTGCCAGCAGCTCCCAGACCGGGGGCACCGGGGAGCTGTTTTTT
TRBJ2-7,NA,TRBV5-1,CASSFYPGITYEQYF,TGCGCCAGCAGCTTTTATCCAGGGATAACCTACGAGCAGTACTTC
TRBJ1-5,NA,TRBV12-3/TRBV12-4,CASSRDYQPQHF,TGTGCCAGCAGCCGCGACTATCAGCCCCAGCATTTT
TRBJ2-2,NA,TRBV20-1,CSARGRRELFF,TGCAGTGCTAGGGGGAGAAGGGAGCTGTTTTTT
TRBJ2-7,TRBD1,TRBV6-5,CASLGQGSPEQYF,TGTGCCAGCTTGGGACAGGGTTCCCCCGAGCAGTACTTC
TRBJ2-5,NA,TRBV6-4,CASPPQRETRKETQYF,TGTGCCAGCCCACCCCAGAGGGAAACTAGAAAAGAGACCCAGTACTTC
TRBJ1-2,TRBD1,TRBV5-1,CASSQDRIGGYTF,TGCGCCAGCAGCCAGGACAGGATCGGTGGCTACACCTTC
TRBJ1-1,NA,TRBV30,CAWSEGRVNTEAFF,TGTGCCTGGAGTGAAGGCAGGGTGAACACTGAAGCTTTCTTT
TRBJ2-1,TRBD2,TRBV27,CASLRSGRGGEQFF,TGTGCCAGCCTCCGCAGTGGGAGGGGCGGTGAGCAGTTCTTC
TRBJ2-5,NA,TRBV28,CASSFLGAERGETQYF,TGTGCCAGCAGTTTTTTGGGCGCGGAACGAGGGGAGACCCAGTACTTC
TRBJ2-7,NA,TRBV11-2,CASSFYAHYEQYF,TGTGCCAGCAGCTTTTATGCGCACTACGAGCAGTACTTC
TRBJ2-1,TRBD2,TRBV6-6,CASSYELAGLNEQFF,TGTGCCAGCAGTTATGAGCTAGCGGGACTCAATGAGCAGTTCTTC
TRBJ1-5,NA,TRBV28,CACQDRGNQPQHF,TGTGCCTGCCAGGATCGGGGAAATCAGCCCCAGCATTTT
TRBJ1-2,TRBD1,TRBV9,CASSVGRTGTGRENYGYTF,TGTGCCAGCAGCGTAGGCAGGACAGGAACAGGGCGAGAGAACTATGGCTACACCTTC
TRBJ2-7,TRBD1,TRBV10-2,CATRQGIHYEQYF,TGCGCCACCAGACAGGGAATACACTACGAGCAGTACTTC
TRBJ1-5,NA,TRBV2,CASGRGGSNQPQHF,TGTGCCAGCGGGAGGGGAGGGAGCAATCAGCCCCAGCATTTT
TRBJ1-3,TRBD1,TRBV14,CASSPGGSGNTIYF,TGTGCCAGCAGTCCAGGGGGCTCTGGAAACACCATATATTTT
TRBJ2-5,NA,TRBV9,CASSVGGGPLEETQYF,TGTGCCAGCAGCGTAGGTGGAGGGCCCCTCGAAGAGACCCAGTACTTC
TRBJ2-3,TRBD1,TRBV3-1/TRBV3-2,CASSQGGTGGTDTQYF,TGTGCCAGCAGCCAGGGCGGGACAGGGGGAACAGATACGCAGTATTTT
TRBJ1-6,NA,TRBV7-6,CASSLDQGLYSPLHF,TGTGCCAGCAGCTTAGATCAGGGGCTATACTCACCCCTCCACTTT
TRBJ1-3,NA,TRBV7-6,CASSLGSRVGGNTIYF,TGTGCCAGCAGCTTAGGATCCAGGGTCGGTGGAAACACCATATATTTT
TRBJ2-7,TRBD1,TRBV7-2,CASSKDRGAAEQYF,TGTGCCAGCAGCAAGGACAGGGGAGCGGCCGAGCAGTACTTC
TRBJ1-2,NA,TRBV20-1,CSARESVGYTF,TGCAGTGCTAGAGAATCAGTCGGCTACACCTTC
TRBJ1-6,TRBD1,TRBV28,CASRQTGRNSPLHF,TGTGCCAGCAGACAGACAGGGCGAAATTCACCCCTCCACTTT
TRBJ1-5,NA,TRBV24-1,CATSDGGQPQHF,TGTGCCACCAGTGACGGGGGACAGCCCCAGCATTTT
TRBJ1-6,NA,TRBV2,CASSDGQGNSPLHF,TGTGCCAGCAGTGATGGTCAGGGGAATTCACCCCTCCACTTT
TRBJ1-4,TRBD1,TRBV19,CASSIGQGSEKLFF,TGTGCCAGTAGTATTGGACAGGGAAGTGAAAAACTGTTTTTT
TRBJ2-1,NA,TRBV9,CASSVVTGNEQFF,TGTGCCAGCAGCGTAGTAACGGGGAATGAGCAGTTCTTC
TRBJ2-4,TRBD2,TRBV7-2,CASSLARGGLGKNIQYF,TGTGCCAGCAGCTTAGCGCGGGGGGGCTTAGGCAAAAACATTCAGTACTTC
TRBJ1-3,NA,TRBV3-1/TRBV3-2,CASTLKGTNPGNTIYF,TGTGCCAGCACTTTAAAAGGGACAAACCCTGGAAACACCATATATTTT
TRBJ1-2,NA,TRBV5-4,CASSQMGVLNYGYTF,TGTGCCAGCAGCCAAATGGGAGTACTAAACTATGGCTACACCTTC
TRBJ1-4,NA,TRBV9,CASRRGETGLGEKLFF,TGTGCCAGCCGAAGGGGTGAAACGGGACTGGGGGAAAAACTGTTTTTT
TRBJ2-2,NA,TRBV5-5,CASSSGTLNGELFF,TGTGCCAGCAGTTCCGGGACTCTGAACGGGGAGCTGTTTTTT
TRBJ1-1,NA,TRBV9,CASSVVAGENTEAFF,TGTGCCAGCAGCGTAGTTGCAGGGGAAAACACTGAAGCTTTCTTT
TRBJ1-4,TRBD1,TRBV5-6,CASSPLQGPEKLFF,TGTGCCAGCAGCCCCCTACAGGGGCCCGAAAAACTGTTTTTT
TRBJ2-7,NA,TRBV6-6,CASSYQQGTYEQYF,TGTGCCAGCAGTTACCAACAGGGCACCTACGAGCAGTACTTC
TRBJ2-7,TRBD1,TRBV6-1,CASSEVGRGPLYEQYF,TGTGCCAGCAGTGAAGTTGGAAGGGGGCCGCTCTACGAGCAGTACTTC
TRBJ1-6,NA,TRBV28,CASSPPRGRRGNSPLHF,TGTGCCAGCAGTCCACCCCGGGGGAGGCGTGGTAATTCACCCCTCCACTTT